This T cell receptor beta chain comes out of a study of T cells after yellow fever vaccination. Study results and caveats: A small proportion of clonotypes was detected in both the CD4 and CD8 compartments. Contamination by abundant bulk-population clonotypes could be present in FACS-sorted repertoires. Although the secondary response was weaker, it peaked faster, at day 5 versus 15.

The study made its TCR cDNA through 5'RACE template switching. That step introduced a universal primer site along with UMIs. Each CDR3 protein gets one entry after TCRdb re-called the 5' RACE reads with MiXCR. The sample lists fewer than 500,000 distinct CDR3 sequences, approximately 19% occurring once. A remark on this clonotype: The antigen is undetermined.

In germline, CDR1 is DFQATT, CDR2 SNEGSKA (reference sequence). The CDR3 runs to 12 residues. J lost 7 bases, V lost 4 bases, and 6 bases had no gene match. The origin of this receptor is a man between 18 and 35 years old who received the YFV17D yellow fever vaccine. The gene calls are TRBV20-1 and TRBJ1-1; 7 bases line up with TRBD1. Source: PBMCs, taken before the yellow fever booster vaccination. CDR3 sequence (DNA): TGCAGTGCTATGACAGGGACCCGTGAAGCTTTCTTT. Translated, it gives CSAMTGTREAFF.